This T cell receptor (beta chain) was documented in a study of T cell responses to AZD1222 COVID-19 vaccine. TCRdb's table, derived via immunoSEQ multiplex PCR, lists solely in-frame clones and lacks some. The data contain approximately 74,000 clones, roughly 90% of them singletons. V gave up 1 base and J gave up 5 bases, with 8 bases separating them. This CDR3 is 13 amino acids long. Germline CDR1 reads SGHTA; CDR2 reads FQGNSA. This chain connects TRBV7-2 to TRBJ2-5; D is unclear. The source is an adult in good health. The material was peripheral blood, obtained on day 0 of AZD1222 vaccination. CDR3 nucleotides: TGTGCCAGCAGCTTAGGCGTTTTGGAGACCCAGTACTTC. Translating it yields CASSLGVLETQYF. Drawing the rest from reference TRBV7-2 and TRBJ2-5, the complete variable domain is GAGVSQSPSNKVTEKGKDVELRCDPISGHTALYWYRQSLGQGLEFLIYFQGNSAPDKSGLPSDRFSAERTGGSVSTLTIQRTQQEDSAVYLCASSLGVLETQYFGPGTRLLVL.